This T cell receptor (beta chain) was recorded in a study of long-term antiretroviral therapy in people with HIV (dated by TCRdb to the early 2020s). About the full investigation: The earliest samples were collected roughly a decade before the 2015 WHO recommendation for immediate ART, at a time when ART was usually postponed until CD4 counts fell. A retrospective serial study tested whether changes in peripheral blood TRB repertoire composition and diversity were associated with ART initiation and durable HIV suppression. A total of 192 cryopreserved PBMC samples were contributed to the cohort by 30 adults with confirmed HIV infection, with samples collected serially over a mean of approximately six years (range 1-12). Among the approximately 32 participants with HIV, eleven were female. No cross-contamination during QIAcube processing was shown when test extractions of a monoclonal T-cell line were performed alongside 25 to 35 polyclonal samples.

A note on this clone: No cognate antigen has been identified for it. Base quality data are lacking; no much larger clone is found one base away.

Taken from the germline V gene, the CDR1 and CDR2 loops are LGHNT and FRNRAP. V ends up 1 base short and J 2 bases short, with an unmatched junction base count of 6. The CDR3 covers 17 residues, taking in both the cysteine and the phenylalanine. Left in the record is the CDR3 DNA by itself, 51 bases read in frame from the first base. The immunoSEQ hsTCRB v3.0 assay was used at survey level resolution to sequence the TRB variable region. The target sequencing depth for TRB was about 35,000-50,000 T-cell genomes per sample. Pooled TRB libraries were sequenced on an Illumina MiSeq with a v3 150-cycle kit. In the source study's methods: Repertoire analysis was run in R within a reproducible Nextflow workflow that covered QC, data transformation and analysis. Custom analyses were implemented in LymphoSeq2, an R package for AIRR-Seq data exploration. A few samples that produced fewer than 5000 total TRB sequences were removed, so 200 or so HIV repertoires were analyzed. Among the 200 or so HIV repertoires that were kept, almost 60 were collected before ART initiation and more than 120 were collected after ART initiation. Each repertoire was downsampled to 5000 TRB nucleotide sequences, and summary statistics were averaged across 100 downsampling iterations. The analysis kept only TRB sequences whose CDR3 regions were at least seven amino acids long. Two measures captured diversity: a Shannon entropy-derived clonality score and the Gini coefficient. Repertoire networks linked the top 5000 CDR3 amino acid sequences whenever two sequences differed by an edit distance of one. GLIPH2 predicted antigen specificity groups and MHC restriction for TRB CDR3 amino acid sequences. CDR3 amino acid sequences were matched against VDJdb and McPAS-TCR to flag known CMV, EBV, HIV or tissue antigen associations. Pre-ART, post-ART and control groups were compared with Wilcoxon signed-rank tests and Holm-Bonferroni correction. As stored in TCRdb, this immuneACCESS dataset retains in-frame rearrangements with V and J assigned. A fraction of the clones does not appear; measured against another copy, unresolved V genes explain less than half of the discrepancy, and the remainder lacks a known reason. That table furnishes V, J and clone size, whereas the DNA furnished D and trimming. The table for this sample lists 25,000 to 40,000 clones; 87% of them were counted only once. Approximately 13% of the sample goes to the ten largest clones.

Overall study outcomes, separate from this receptor: Narrower CDR3 length ranges were observed in HIV repertoires than in controls, and an antigen-experienced repertoire with only a slight naive shift after ART was suggested by the network structure. The samples span the years 2004 to 2017, and the ART regimens used at that time may not be as effective as current regimens. Inferences about post-ART repertoire changes were limited because no data were available on ART adherence, viral resistance or therapy changes. Because pre-ART samples had limited cell numbers, unsorted PBMC were profiled rather than sorted CD4+ and CD8+ T cells. Limited PBMC availability meant only the TCR beta chain was sequenced, without alpha chain pairing. Starting ART was linked to a significant rise in TRB diversity, yet even with long-term ART the diversity remained significantly lower than in transplant donor controls. At every time point, the repertoire was dominated by expanded TRB clones first identified before ART initiation, although this dominance fluctuated and, in many PLHIV, declined after ART.

Participants were included only if at least one PBMC sample before ART initiation and at least two post-ART samples were available. Treatment was received in the United States of America by all participants with HIV. Before DNA extraction, cryopreserved samples of about 0.9-11 million PBMC were thawed and then washed. At the time of the earliest PBMC sample for each participant with HIV, ages ranged from roughly 20 to 54 years. Each participant contributed PBMC samples from 1-4 timepoints before ART initiation and 2-8 timepoints after ART initiation, with a median of 7 samples. Serial HIV viral load, CD4+ T-cell count, ART history and demographic data were obtained for every participant. Using a Qiagen kit on a QIAcube, genomic DNA was extracted from unsorted PBMC, with samples processed in batches of 12.

Here the chain combines TRBV12-5 and TRBJ1-5, with TRBD1 matching 9 junction bases. The specimen was unsorted PBMCs, collected 1.1 years after starting antiretroviral therapy. The sequence derives from a man between 18 and 29 years old with HIV. The bases read TGTGCTAGTGGTTTGGCGCTAACAGGGGGCGGCAATCAGCCCCAGCATTTT. Its protein product is CASGLALTGGGNQPQHF.